This TCR beta chain appears in the sequencing data of a study of OX40 agonist ivuxolimab in advanced cancers. Across the study: Three partial responders included one hepatocellular carcinoma patient and two cutaneous melanoma patients.

This clone showed up just once. Repertoires were generated with immunoSEQ multiplex PCR, while TCRdb's copy carries only in-frame clones and drops some. The repertoire consists of 50,000 to 75,000 clones, with 75% to 90% occurring once and the leading ten covering 0.37%. Samples were taken at baseline and on day 1 of cycles 4 and 7. Germline loops: CDR1 MDHEN, CDR2 SYDVKM. V lost 3 bases to trimming and J lost 3 bases, with 9 bases between them. CDR3 size: 14 residues. The chain recombines TRBV28 with TRBJ1-5; D unclear. Specimen: CD4+ or CD8+ T cells sorted from blood, collected in a trial of the OX40 agonist ivuxolimab. This sequence originates from an adult with an advanced solid tumor such as melanoma, head and neck, liver or kidney cancer. The CDR3: CASSFLRVNQPQHF. The CDR3 region has the DNA TGTGCCAGCAGTTTTTTACGGGTCAATCAGCCCCAGCATTTT.